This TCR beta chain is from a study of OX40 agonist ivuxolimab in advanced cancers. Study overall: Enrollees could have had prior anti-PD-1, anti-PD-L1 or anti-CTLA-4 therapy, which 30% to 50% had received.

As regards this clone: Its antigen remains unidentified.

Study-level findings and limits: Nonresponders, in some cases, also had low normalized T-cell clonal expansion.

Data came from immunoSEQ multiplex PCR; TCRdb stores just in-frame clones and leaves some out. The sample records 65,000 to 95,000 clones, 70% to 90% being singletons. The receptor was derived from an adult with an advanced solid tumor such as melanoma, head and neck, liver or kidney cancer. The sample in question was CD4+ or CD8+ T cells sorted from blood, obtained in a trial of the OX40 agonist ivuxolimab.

The CDR3 region has the DNA TGTGCCAGCAGCTTAGGCCAAAATTATAATTCACCCCTCCACTTT. This sequence encodes CASSLGQNYNSPLHF. The chain combines TRBV7-8 with TRBJ1-6; no definite D call. The CDR3 sequence is 15 residues long. CDR1 is SGHVS and CDR2 is FQNEAQ in the germline V gene. V dropped 1 base and J dropped 4 bases, with 8 bases sitting between them.